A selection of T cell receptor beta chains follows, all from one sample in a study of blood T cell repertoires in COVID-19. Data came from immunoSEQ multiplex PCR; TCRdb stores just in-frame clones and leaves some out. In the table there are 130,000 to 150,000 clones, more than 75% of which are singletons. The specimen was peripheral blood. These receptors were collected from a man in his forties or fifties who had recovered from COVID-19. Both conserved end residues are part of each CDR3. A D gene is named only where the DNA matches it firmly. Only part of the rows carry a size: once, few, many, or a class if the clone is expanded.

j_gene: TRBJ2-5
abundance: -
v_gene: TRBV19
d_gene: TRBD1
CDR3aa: CASSSGQGTKTQYF
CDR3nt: TGTGCCAGTAGTTCAGGACAGGGAACCAAGACCCAGTACTTC

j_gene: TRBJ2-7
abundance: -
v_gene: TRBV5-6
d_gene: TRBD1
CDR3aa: CASSSGQGYEQYF
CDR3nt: TGTGCCAGCAGCTCCGGACAGGGCTACGAGCAGTACTTC

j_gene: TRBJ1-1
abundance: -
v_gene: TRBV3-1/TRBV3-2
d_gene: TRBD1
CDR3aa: CASSPGQGMTEAFF
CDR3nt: TGTGCCAGCAGCCCGGGACAGGGGATGACTGAAGCTTTCTTT

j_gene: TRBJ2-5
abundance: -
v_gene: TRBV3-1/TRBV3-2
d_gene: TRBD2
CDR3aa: CASSHPSGGAEAQYF
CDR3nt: TGTGCCAGCAGCCATCCCTCCGGGGGGGCCGAAGCCCAGTACTTC

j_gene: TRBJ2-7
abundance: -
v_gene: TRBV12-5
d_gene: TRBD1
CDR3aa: CASGLVLSFGDRGHTYEQYF
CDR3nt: TGTGCTAGTGGTTTGGTACTAAGCTTCGGGGACAGGGGTCATACCTACGAGCAGTACTTC

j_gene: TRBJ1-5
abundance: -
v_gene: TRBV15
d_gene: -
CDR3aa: CATSTGSQPQHF
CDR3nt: TGTGCCACAAGCACGGGGTCTCAGCCCCAGCATTTT

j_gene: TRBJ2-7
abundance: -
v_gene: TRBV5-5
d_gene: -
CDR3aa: CASSLSSRSYEQYF
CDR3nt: TGTGCCAGCAGCTTGTCCTCCAGAAGTTACGAGCAGTACTTC

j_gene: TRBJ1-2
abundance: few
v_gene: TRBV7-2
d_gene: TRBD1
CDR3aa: CASSQGQGNYGYTF
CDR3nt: TGTGCCAGCAGCCAGGGACAGGGAAACTATGGCTACACCTTC

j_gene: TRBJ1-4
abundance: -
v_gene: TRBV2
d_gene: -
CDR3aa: CASSELRAPSEKLFF
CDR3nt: TGTGCCAGCAGTGAATTGAGGGCTCCTTCTGAAAAACTGTTTTTT

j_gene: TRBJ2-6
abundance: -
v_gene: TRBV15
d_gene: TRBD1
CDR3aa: CATSRLFGTGGAGANVLTF
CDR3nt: TGTGCCACCAGCAGGCTATTCGGGACAGGGGGTGCTGGGGCCAACGTCCTGACTTTC

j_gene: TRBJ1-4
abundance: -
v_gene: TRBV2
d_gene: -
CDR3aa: CASSALGQSVEKLFF
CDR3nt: TGTGCCAGCAGTGCCTTGGGGCAGTCAGTTGAAAAACTGTTTTTT

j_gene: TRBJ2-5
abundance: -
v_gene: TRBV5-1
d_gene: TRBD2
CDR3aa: CASSSGTRQETQYF
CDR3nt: TGCGCCAGCAGCTCGGGGACTAGACAAGAGACCCAGTACTTC

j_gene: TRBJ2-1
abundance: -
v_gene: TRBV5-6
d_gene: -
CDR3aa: CASSRWGHNYNEQFF
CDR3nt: TGTGCCAGCAGCCGGTGGGGACATAACTACAATGAGCAGTTCTTC

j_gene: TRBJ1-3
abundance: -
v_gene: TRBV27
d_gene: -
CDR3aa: CASRKLDGLGSGNTIYF
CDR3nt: TGTGCCAGCAGAAAACTTGACGGACTTGGCTCTGGAAACACCATATATTTT

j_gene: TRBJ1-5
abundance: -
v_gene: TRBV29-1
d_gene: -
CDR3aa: CSATTGKNQPQHF
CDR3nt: TGCAGCGCAACGACGGGGAAAAATCAGCCCCAGCATTTT

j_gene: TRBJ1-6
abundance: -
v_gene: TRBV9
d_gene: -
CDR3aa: CASSPWDTAPLHF
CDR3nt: TGTGCCAGCAGCCCCTGGGACACGGCACCCCTCCACTTT

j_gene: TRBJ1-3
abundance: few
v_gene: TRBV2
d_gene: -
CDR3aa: CASSPGASGNTIYF
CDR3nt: TGTGCCAGCAGTCCAGGGGCCTCTGGAAACACCATATATTTT

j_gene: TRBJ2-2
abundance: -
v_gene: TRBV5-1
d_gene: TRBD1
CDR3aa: CASSSGTGDTGELFF
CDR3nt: TGCGCCAGCAGCTCCGGGACAGGGGACACCGGGGAGCTGTTTTTT

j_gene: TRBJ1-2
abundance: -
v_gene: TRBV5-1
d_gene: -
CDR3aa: CASSPQQGGYTF
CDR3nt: TGCGCCAGCAGCCCACAGCAGGGTGGCTACACCTTC

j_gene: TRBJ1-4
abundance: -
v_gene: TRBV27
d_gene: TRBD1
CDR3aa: CASSLDRGSEKLFF
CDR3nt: TGTGCCAGCAGCTTGGACAGGGGAAGTGAAAAACTGTTTTTT

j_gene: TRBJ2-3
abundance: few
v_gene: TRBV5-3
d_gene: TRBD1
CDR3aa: CARSFFPRTGLTDTQYF
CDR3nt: TGTGCCAGAAGCTTTTTCCCCAGGACAGGGCTCACAGATACGCAGTATTTT

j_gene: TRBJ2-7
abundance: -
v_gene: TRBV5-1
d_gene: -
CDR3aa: CASSLDSLYYEQYF
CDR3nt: TGCGCCAGCAGCCTGGACAGCCTATACTACGAGCAGTACTTC

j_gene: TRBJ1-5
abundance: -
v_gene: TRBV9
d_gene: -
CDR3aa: CASSVGGNSNQPQHF
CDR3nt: TGTGCCAGCAGCGTTGGAGGGAATAGCAATCAGCCCCAGCATTTT

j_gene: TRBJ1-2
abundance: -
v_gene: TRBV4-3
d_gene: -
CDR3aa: CASSQEGGGRGYGYTF
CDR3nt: TGCGCCAGCAGCCAAGAGGGCGGGGGTCGTGGCTATGGCTACACCTTC

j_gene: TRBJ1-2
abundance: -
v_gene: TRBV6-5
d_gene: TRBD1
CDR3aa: CGAGGAGYGYTF
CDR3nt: TGTGGCGCAGGGGGCGCGGGCTATGGCTACACCTTC

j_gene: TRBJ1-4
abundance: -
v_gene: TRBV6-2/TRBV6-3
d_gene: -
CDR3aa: CASSTMFGEQLFF
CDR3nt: TGTGCCAGCAGCACTATGTTCGGGGAGCAACTGTTTTTT

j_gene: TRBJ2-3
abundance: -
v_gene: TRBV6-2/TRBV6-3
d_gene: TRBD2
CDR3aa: CASSLTSGADTQYF
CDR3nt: TGTGCCAGCAGTTTGACTAGCGGGGCAGATACGCAGTATTTT

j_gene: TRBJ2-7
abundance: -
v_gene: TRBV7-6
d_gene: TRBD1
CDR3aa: CASSPSPGQGVSEQYF
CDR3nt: TGTGCCAGCAGCCCGAGCCCGGGACAGGGGGTATCCGAGCAGTACTTC

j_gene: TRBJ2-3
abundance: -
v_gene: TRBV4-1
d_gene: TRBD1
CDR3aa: CASSQGTGTTQYF
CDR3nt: TGCGCCAGCAGCCAAGGGACAGGGACCACGCAGTATTTT